This T cell receptor beta chain appears in the sequencing data of a study of blood T cell repertoires in COVID-19. Across the whole study: The United States, Italy and Spain provided the acute and convalescent COVID-19 samples. T cells, B-cell-depleted T cells, or PBMCs supplied cDNA or gDNA.

Per the original data handling: Quantification of nucleated cells was approximated via reference gene primer amplification. The data were produced by immunoSEQ multiplex PCR, yet TCRdb's version contains in-frame clones alone and is incomplete. V, J and clone size are taken as reported in that table, and D and trimming were inferred from the DNA itself. The data contain fewer than 100,000 clones, around 79% of them singletons. V was trimmed by 6 bases and J by 5 bases, leaving 10 bases between them. The length of the CDR3 is 12 residues. CDR1 and CDR2 from the germline V gene are MDHEN and SYDVKM. The sequence came from a human donor in a cohort sampled during active COVID-19. The chain recombines TRBV28 with TRBJ1-1, with D possibly being TRBD1 (6 bases). The sequencing input was peripheral blood. CDR3 sequence (DNA): TGTGCCAGCAGGTACAGGGAAACTGAAGCTTTCTTT. This translates into CASRYRETEAFF.